This is a list of T cell receptor beta chains from one sample in a study of blood T cell repertoires in COVID-19. Here immunoSEQ multiplex PCR was the method, and the copy in TCRdb shows in-frame clones only, minus some. This sample has about 180,000 clones, with approximately 88% found just once. Specimen: peripheral blood. The receptors derive from a woman aged 30 to 39 with acute or convalescent COVID-19. CDR3s include the opening cysteine and the closing phenylalanine or tryptophan. A D gene is named only where the DNA matches it firmly. The size of a clone is reported for some rows only, either as once, few or many, or as a class for expanded clones.

>TRBJ1-2|few|-|TRBV7-9
TGTGCCAGCAGCTCTACAGGGACCTATGGCTACACCTTC
CASSSTGTYGYTF
>TRBJ2-7|-|-|TRBV10-3
TGTGCCACCCAGAGGACAAGCAATGGGTTCTACGAGCAGTACTTC
CATQRTSNGFYEQYF
>TRBJ2-1|-|-|TRBV29-1
TGCAGCGTTGCCCTGTCCCATAGTTACAATGAGCAGTTCTTC
CSVALSHSYNEQFF
>TRBJ2-7|few|-|TRBV4-2
TGTGCCAGCAGCCAAGAGTCAGGATACGAGCAGTACTTC
CASSQESGYEQYF
>TRBJ1-5|-|-|TRBV15
TGTGCCACCAGCACCCAGGGGAATCAGCCCCAGCATTTT
CATSTQGNQPQHF
>TRBJ2-3|-|TRBD1|TRBV2
TGTGCCAGCCTGCAGGGGACAGGGGTAGATACGCAGTATTTT
CASLQGTGVDTQYF
>TRBJ2-2|-|-|TRBV7-9
TGTGCCAGCAGCCATACTACCGGGGAGCTGTTTTTT
CASSHTTGELFF
>TRBJ2-3|-|-|TRBV30
TGTGCCTGGAGCCTCGGGTCCTCCCGAGATACGCAGTATTTT
CAWSLGSSRDTQYF
>TRBJ2-5|-|TRBD2|TRBV28
TGTGCCAGCAGACCTAGCGGGAGAGAGACCCAGTACTTC
CASRPSGRETQYF
>TRBJ2-3|-|TRBD1|TRBV24-1
TGTGCCACCAGTGACCCGGGACAGGTTAGCACAGATACGCAGTATTTT
CATSDPGQVSTDTQYF
>TRBJ1-5|-|TRBD1|TRBV15
TGTGCCACCAGCAGCCAGACAGGGTCCCAGCCCCAGCATTTT
CATSSQTGSQPQHF
>TRBJ2-2|-|-|TRBV7-2
TGTGCCAGCACCCGATCCAGAAACACCGGGGAGCTGTTTTTT
CASTRSRNTGELFF
>TRBJ1-2|-|TRBD1|TRBV5-4
TGTGCCAGCAGCTTGACAGGGGGGGGTGGCTACACCTTC
CASSLTGGGGYTF
>TRBJ1-1|once|-|TRBV3-1/TRBV3-2
TGTGCCAGCAGCTCCGGAGGCGGGGCACCGAAAGCTTTCTTT
CASSSGGGAPKAFF
>TRBJ1-2|-|-|TRBV3-1/TRBV3-2
TGTGCCAGCAGCCAAGTAGTGGAGTATGGCTACACCTTC
CASSQVVEYGYTF
>TRBJ2-5|-|TRBD1|TRBV24-1
TGTGCCACCAGTGATGTGAATAGGACAGGGGCGATGGAGACCCAGTACTTC
CATSDVNRTGAMETQYF
>TRBJ1-4|-|TRBD1|TRBV2
TGTGCCAGCAGCAATGACAGGGGAAGGGAAAAACTGTTTTTT
CASSNDRGREKLFF
>TRBJ1-2|-|TRBD1|TRBV6-1
TGTGCCAGCAGTGAAGGGAGGACAGGGGTGTATGGCTACACCTTC
CASSEGRTGVYGYTF
>TRBJ2-1|few|-|TRBV21-1
TGTGCCAGCAGCAAATATCCGGGGGACTGGTTCTTC
CASSKYPGDWFF
>TRBJ2-7|-|TRBD1|TRBV27
TGTGCCAGCAGTTTATCGTCGGACAGGGGCCCCCCCTACGAGCAGTACTTC
CASSLSSDRGPPYEQYF
>TRBJ2-3|-|TRBD1|TRBV5-1
TGCGCCAGCAGCTGGACGGACAGGGGAGAGGATACGCAGTATTTT
CASSWTDRGEDTQYF
>TRBJ2-3|-|-|TRBV5-5
TGTGCCAGCAGCTTGTATTCCGATACGCAGTATTTT
CASSLYSDTQYF
>TRBJ1-4|-|TRBD1|TRBV24-1
TGTGCCACCAGTGATGGACAGGGGGCTAATGAAAAACTGTTTTTT
CATSDGQGANEKLFF
>TRBJ2-7|-|-|TRBV7-2
TGTGCCAGCAGCTTCGGAGAGGAGCAGTACTTC
CASSFGEEQYF
>TRBJ2-3|-|TRBD2|TRBV5-1
TGCGCCAGCGGACTAGAGAGGGGCACAGATACGCAGTATTTT
CASGLERGTDTQYF
>TRBJ2-7|-|-|TRBV2
TGTGCCAGCGCGGTCAACTACGAGCAGTACTTC
CASAVNYEQYF
>TRBJ2-1|once|TRBD1|TRBV5-1
TGCGCCAGCAGCTCACAGGGACAGGCTATCAATGAGCAGTTCTTC
CASSSQGQAINEQFF
>TRBJ2-3|-|-|TRBV5-8
TGTGCCAGCAGCTTGCGCAGAAGCACAGATACGCAGTATTTT
CASSLRRSTDTQYF
>TRBJ2-7|-|-|TRBV2
TGTGCCAGCCGGGGCAGGAGGGGCCCCTACGAGCAGTACTTC
CASRGRRGPYEQYF
>TRBJ2-1|-|-|TRBV24-1
TGTGCCACCAGTGATTCAGGGCTAAATGAGCAGTTCTTC
CATSDSGLNEQFF
>TRBJ2-3|-|-|TRBV9
TGTGCCAGCGGGAGGCCAGATACGCAGTATTTT
CASGRPDTQYF